This T cell receptor (beta chain) was obtained from a study of cytotoxic CD8 clonotypes in ibrutinib-treated CLL. A 1 in 200,000 to 1 in 1 million T cell depth was the sequencing target. Measured with immunoSEQ multiplex PCR; TCRdb has only the in-frame clones, and not every one. Here the sample spans approximately 150,000 clones, roughly four fifths being singletons. The CDR3 contains 13 residues. Germline V lookup: CDR1 SEHNR, CDR2 FQNEAQ (reference sequence). Trimming pared 5 bases from V and 0 bases from J, leaving 7 bases between. The sample was PBMCs, taken after 24 months of ibrutinib treatment. This TCR was recovered from a human donor with chronic lymphocytic leukemia. The chain links TRBV7-9 to TRBJ1-1; D remains ambiguous. CDR3 DNA sequence: TGTGCCAGCAGCCCAGCTCTGAACACTGAAGCTTTCTTT. Amino acids: CASSPALNTEAFF.